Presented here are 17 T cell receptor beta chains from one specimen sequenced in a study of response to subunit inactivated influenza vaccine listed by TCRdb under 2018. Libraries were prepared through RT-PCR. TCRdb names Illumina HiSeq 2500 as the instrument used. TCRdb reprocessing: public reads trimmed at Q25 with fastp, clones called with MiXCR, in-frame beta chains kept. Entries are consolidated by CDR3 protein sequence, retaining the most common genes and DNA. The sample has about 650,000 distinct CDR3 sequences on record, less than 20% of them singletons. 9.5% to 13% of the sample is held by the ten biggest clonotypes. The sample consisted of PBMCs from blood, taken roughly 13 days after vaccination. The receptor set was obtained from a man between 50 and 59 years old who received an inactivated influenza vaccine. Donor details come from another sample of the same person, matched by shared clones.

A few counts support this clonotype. Here the CDR3 reads CASSAGRAVPYEQYF. In DNA form, the CDR3 reads TGTGCCAGCAGTGCCGGGCGGGCGGTCCCCTACGAGCAGTACTTC. The rearrangement links TRBV9 to TRBJ2-7, with D maybe TRBD2 (5 bases). CDR1 SGDLS and CDR2 YYNGEE come from the germline V gene. The CDR3 runs to 15 residues. The V end was cut by 5 bases, the J end by 2 bases, with 17 bases between.

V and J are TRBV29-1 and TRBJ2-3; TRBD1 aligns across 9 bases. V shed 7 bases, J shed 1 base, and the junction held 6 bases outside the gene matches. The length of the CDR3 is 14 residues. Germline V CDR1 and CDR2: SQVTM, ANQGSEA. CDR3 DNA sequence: TGCAGCGCTGGACAGGGGAGGCGCACAGATACGCAGTATTTT. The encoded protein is CSAGQGRRTDTQYF.

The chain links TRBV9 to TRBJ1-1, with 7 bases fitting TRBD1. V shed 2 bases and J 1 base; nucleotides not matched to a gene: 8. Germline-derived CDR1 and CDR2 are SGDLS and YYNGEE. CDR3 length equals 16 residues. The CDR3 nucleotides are TGTGCCAGCAGCGTGGGGATGGACAGGTGGAACACTGAAGCTTTCTTT. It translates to CASSVGMDRWNTEAFF.

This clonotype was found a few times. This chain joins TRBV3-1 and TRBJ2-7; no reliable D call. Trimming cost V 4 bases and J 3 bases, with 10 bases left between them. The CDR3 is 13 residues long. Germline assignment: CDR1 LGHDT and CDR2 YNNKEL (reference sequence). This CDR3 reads CASSLKSFYEQYF. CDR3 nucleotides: TGTGCCAGCAGCCTAAAATCCTTCTACGAGCAGTACTTC.

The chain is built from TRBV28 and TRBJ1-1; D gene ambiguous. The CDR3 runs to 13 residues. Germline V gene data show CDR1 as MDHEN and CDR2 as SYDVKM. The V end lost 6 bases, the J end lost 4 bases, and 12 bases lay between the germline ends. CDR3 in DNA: TGTGCCAGCAGCCAGCCAGTCGGCACTGAAGCTTTCTTT. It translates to CASSQPVGTEAFF.

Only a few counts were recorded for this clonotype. CDR3 coding DNA: TGTGCCAGCAGTTCAGGACGGACTAATACCTACGAGCAGTACTTC. Protein sequence: CASSSGRTNTYEQYF. The rearrangement links TRBV12-3 or TRBV12-4 to TRBJ2-7; tentatively, D is TRBD2 (6 bases). V was shortened by 4 bases and J by 2 bases, with 15 bases between the two germline ends. The CDR3 totals 15 residues.

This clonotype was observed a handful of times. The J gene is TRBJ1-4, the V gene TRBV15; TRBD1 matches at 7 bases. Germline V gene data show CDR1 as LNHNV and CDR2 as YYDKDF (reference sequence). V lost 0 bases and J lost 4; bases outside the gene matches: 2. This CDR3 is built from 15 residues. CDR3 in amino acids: CATSRDQGVNEKLFF. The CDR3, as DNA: TGTGCCACCAGCAGAGATCAGGGGGTTAATGAAAAACTGTTTTTT. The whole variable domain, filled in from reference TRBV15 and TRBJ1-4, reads DAMVIQNPRYQVTQFGKPVTLSCSQTLNHNVMYWYQQKSSQAPKLLFHYYDKDFNNEADTPDNFQSRRPNTSFCFLDIRSPGLGDTAMYLCATSRDQGVNEKLFFGSGTQLSVL.

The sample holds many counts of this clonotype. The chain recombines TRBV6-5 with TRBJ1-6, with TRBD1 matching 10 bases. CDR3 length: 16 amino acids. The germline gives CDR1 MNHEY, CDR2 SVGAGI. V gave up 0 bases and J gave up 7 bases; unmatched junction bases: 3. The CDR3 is CASSYSAGQGNSPLHF. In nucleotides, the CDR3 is TGTGCCAGCAGTTACTCGGCGGGACAGGGGAATTCACCCCTCCACTTT.

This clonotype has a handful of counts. The CDR3 DNA is TGTGCCAGCAGCGTAGCGGGAGGGAAAGAGACCCAGTACTTC. It specifies CASSVAGGKETQYF. V gene TRBV9 combines with J gene TRBJ2-5, with 8 bases fitting TRBD2. CDR1 is SGDLS, CDR2 YYNGEE, per germline. The ends lost 0 bases at V and 3 bases at J; junction bases unmatched: 1. The length of the CDR3 is 14 residues.

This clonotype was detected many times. This chain's CDR3 is CASSQFYPPDTQYF. The CDR3 DNA follows: TGTGCCAGCAGCCAATTTTACCCGCCAGATACGCAGTATTTT. This chain links TRBV3-1 with TRBJ2-3, with unresolved D. Trimming cost V 2 bases and J 4 bases, with 10 bases left between them. Germline CDR1 LGHDT, CDR2 YNNKEL (reference sequence). The CDR3 runs to 14 residues.

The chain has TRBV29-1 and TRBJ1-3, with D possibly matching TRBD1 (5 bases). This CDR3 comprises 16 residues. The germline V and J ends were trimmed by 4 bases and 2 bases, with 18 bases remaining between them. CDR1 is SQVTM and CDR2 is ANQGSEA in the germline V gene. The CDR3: CSVASLTKGPGNTIYF. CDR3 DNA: TGCAGCGTTGCTTCCCTGACAAAGGGGCCTGGAAACACCATATATTTT.

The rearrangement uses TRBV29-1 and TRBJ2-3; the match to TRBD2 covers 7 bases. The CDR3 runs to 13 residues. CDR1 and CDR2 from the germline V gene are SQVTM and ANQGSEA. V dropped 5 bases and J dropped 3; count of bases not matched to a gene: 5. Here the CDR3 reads CSVRGRATDTQYF. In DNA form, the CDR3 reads TGCAGCGTTCGGGGGAGGGCTACAGATACGCAGTATTTT.

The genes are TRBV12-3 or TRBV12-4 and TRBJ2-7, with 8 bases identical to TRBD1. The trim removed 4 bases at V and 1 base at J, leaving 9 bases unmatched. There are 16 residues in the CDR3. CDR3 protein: CASSSRTGRISYEQYF. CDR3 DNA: TGTGCCAGCAGTTCTCGGACAGGGAGGATATCCTACGAGCAGTACTTC.

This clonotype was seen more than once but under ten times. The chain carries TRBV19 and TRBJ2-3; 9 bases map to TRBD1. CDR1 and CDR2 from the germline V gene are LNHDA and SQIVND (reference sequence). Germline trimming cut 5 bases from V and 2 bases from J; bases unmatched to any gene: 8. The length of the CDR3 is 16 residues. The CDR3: CASSLGQGSFTDTQYF. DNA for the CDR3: TGTGCCAGTAGTTTAGGACAGGGGTCTTTCACAGATACGCAGTATTTT.

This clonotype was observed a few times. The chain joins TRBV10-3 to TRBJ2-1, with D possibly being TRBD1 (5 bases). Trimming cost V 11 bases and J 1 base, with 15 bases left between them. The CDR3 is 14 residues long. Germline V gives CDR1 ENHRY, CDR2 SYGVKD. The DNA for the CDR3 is TGTGCCTCCACCTGGGGCGCTTCCTACAATGAGCAGTTCTTC. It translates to CASTWGASYNEQFF.

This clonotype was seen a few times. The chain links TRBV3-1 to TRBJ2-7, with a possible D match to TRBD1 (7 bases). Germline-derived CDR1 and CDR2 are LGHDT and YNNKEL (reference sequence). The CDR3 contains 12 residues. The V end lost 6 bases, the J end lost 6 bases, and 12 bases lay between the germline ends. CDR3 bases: TGTGCCAGCAGGAACAGGGGAGGCGAGCAGTACTTC. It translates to CASRNRGGEQYF.

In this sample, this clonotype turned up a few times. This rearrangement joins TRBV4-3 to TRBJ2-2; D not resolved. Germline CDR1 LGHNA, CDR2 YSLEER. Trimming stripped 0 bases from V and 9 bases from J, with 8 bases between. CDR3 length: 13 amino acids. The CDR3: CASSQEFVRELFF. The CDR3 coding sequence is TGCGCCAGCAGCCAAGAATTCGTAAGGGAGCTGTTTTTT.